This T cell receptor (beta chain) was profiled in a study of T-cell memory formation after mild COVID-19. MiXCR was run by TCRdb on the 5' RACE reads, yielding one entry per CDR3 protein. The sample yields approximately 350,000 distinct CDR3 sequences, approximately 12% seen once. This clonotype was found a few times. Its antigen is as yet unknown. Findings and caveats of the study: Some responding clones appeared in pre-infection memory, suggesting cross-reactive memory joined. Clones which contracted sat mainly in CM and EM if CD4+, and in EMRA if CD8+.

The V and J ends lost 5 bases and 2 bases, in that order; junction bases with no gene match: 2. Germline V CDR1 and CDR2: MNHNY, SVGAGI (reference sequence). The CDR3 is 15 amino acids. The genes are TRBV6-6 and TRBJ2-6, with 8 positions matching TRBD1. This clonotype originated in a man aged 18 to 29 who had mild COVID-19 (a few samples of this study predate the infection). Cell type and time point are not known. Input material: PBMCs or a T cell subset sorted from them (not recorded which). The CDR3 region is CASSETGAGANVLTF. In nucleotides, the CDR3 is TGTGCCAGCAGTGAGACAGGGGCTGGGGCCAACGTCCTGACTTTC.